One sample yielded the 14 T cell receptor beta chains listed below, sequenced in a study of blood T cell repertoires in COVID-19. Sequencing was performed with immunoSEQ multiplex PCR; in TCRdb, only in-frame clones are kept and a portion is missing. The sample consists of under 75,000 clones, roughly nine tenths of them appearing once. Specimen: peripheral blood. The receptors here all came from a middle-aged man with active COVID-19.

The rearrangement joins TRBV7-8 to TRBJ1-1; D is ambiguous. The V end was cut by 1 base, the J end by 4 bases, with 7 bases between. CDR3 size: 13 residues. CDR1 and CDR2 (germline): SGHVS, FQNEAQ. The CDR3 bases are TGTGCCAGCAGCTTAGAGCGGTCCACTGAAGCTTTCTTT. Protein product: CASSLERSTEAFF.

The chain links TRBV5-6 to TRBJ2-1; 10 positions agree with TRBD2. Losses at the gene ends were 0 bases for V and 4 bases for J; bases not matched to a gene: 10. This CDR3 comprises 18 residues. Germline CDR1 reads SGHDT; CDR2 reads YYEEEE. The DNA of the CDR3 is TGTGCCAGCAGCTTGGGCCCCCTAGCGGGGGCTCGTTACAATGAGCAGTTCTTC. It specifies CASSLGPLAGARYNEQFF.

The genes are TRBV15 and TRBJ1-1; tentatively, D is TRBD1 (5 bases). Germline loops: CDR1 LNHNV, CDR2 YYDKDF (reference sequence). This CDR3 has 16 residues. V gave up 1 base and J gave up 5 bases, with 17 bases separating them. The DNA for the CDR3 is TGTGCCACCAGCAGAGCTAGGACAATCCGGGGGACTGAAGCTTTCTTT. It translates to CATSRARTIRGTEAFF. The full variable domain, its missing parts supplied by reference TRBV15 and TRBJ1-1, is DAMVIQNPRYQVTQFGKPVTLSCSQTLNHNVMYWYQQKSSQAPKLLFHYYDKDFNNEADTPDNFQSRRPNTSFCFLDIRSPGLGDTAMYLCATSRARTIRGTEAFFGQGTRLTVV.

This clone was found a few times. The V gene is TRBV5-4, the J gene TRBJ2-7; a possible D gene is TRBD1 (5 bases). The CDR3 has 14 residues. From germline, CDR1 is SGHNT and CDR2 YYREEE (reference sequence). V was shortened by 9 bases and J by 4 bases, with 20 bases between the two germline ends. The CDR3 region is CATATQGRPYEQYF. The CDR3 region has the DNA TGTGCCACTGCGACGCAGGGTCGACCTTACGAGCAGTACTTC. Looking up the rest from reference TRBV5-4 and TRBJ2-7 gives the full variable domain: ETGVTQSPTHLIKTRGQQVTLRCSSQSGHNTVSWYQQALGQGPQFIFQYYREEENGRGNFPPRFSGLQFPNYSSELNVNALELDDSALYLCATATQGRPYEQYFGPGTRLTVT.

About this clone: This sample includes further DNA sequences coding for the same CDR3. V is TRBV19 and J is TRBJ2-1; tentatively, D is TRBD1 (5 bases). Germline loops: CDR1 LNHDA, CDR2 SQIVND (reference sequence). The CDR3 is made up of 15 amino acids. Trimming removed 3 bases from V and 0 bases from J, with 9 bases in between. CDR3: CASSISGNSYNEQFF. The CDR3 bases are TGTGCCAGTAGTATTTCAGGGAACTCCTACAATGAGCAGTTCTTC.

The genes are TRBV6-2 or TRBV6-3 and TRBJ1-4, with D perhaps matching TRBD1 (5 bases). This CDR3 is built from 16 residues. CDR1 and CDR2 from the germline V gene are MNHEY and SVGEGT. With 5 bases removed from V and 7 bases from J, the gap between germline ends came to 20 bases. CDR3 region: CASSPSTTGLREKLFF. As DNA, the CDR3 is TGTGCCAGCAGTCCATCAACTACAGGTTTGCGTGAAAAACTGTTTTTT.

CDR3 loop: CATDAGGLNEQFF. The CDR3 DNA follows: TGTGCCACCGACGCGGGGGGGCTGAATGAGCAGTTCTTC. V and J are TRBV12-3 or TRBV12-4 and TRBJ2-1; 9 nucleotides agree with TRBD2. The V and J ends lost 10 bases and 7 bases, in that order; junction bases with no gene match: 8. This CDR3 comprises 13 residues.

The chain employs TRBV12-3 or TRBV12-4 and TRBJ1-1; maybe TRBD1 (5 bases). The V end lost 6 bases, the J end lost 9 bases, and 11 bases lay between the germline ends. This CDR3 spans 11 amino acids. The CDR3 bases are TGTGCCAGCAGATGGGGCCCAAAAGCTTTCTTT. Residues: CASRWGPKAFF.

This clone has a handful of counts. The CDR3 DNA sequence: TGTGCCAGCATCTCCGGGACAACGGGTATCGGGGAGCTGTTTTTT. The encoded protein is CASISGTTGIGELFF. The chain recombines TRBV2 with TRBJ2-2; TRBD1 is a possible D gene (6 bases). Germline V lookup: CDR1 SNHLY, CDR2 FYNNEI. The V gene lost 7 bases and the J gene lost 7 bases, with 19 bases spanning the gap. The CDR3 contains 15 residues.

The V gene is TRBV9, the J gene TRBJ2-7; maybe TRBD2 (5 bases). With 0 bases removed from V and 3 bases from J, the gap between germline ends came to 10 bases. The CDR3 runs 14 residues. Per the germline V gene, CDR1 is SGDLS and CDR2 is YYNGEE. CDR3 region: CASSVGPGNYEQYF. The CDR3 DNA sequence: TGTGCCAGCAGCGTAGGTCCGGGGAACTACGAGCAGTACTTC. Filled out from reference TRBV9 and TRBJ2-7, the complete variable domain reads DSGVTQTPKHLITATGQRVTLRCSPRSGDLSVYWYQQSLDQGLQFLIQYYNGEERAKGNILERFSAQQFPDLHSELNLSSLELGDSALYFCASSVGPGNYEQYFGPGTRLTVT.

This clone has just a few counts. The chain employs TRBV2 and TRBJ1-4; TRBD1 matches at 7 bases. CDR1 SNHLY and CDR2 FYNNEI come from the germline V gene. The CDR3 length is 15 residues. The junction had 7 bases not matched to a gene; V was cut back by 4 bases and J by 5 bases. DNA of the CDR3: TGTGCCAGCAGTGTTAGACAGGGTCGGAATGAAAAACTGTTTTTT. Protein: CASSVRQGRNEKLFF.

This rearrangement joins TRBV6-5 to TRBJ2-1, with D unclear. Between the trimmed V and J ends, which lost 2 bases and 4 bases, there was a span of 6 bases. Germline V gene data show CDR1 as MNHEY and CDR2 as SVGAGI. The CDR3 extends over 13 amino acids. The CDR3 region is CASSYASYNEQFF. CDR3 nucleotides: TGTGCCAGCAGTTACGCGAGTTACAATGAGCAGTTCTTC.

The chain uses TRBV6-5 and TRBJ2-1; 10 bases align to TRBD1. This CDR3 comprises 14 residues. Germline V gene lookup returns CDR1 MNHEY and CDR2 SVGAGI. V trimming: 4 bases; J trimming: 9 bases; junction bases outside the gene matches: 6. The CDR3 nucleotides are TGTGCCAGCAGTTGGGACAGGGGAAGACGTGAGCAGTTCTTC. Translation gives CASSWDRGRREQFF.

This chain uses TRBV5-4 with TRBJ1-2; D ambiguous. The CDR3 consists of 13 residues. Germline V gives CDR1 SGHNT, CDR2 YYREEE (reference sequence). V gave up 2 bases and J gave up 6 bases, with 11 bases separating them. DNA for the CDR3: TGTGCCAGCAGCTTCCTTGGCGGGGATGGCTACACCTTC. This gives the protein CASSFLGGDGYTF.